The present T cell receptor (beta chain) was sequenced within a study of T cells after yellow fever vaccination. This CDR3 spans 15 amino acids. In germline, CDR1 is LNHDA, CDR2 SQIVND (reference sequence). V shed 6 bases, J shed 0 bases, and the junction held 5 bases outside the gene matches. As TCR cDNA was made by 5'RACE template switching, a universal primer site and UMIs were added. MiXCR, applied by TCRdb to the 5' RACE reads, yields one record per CDR3 protein. This sample has 500,000 to 650,000 distinct CDR3 sequences, with around an eighth found just once. Specimen: PBMCs, collected on the day of the yellow fever booster vaccination. V is TRBV19 and J is TRBJ1-5, with TRBD1 matching 7 bases. This sequence originates from a man in his thirties or forties who received the YFV17D yellow fever vaccine. CDR3 DNA sequence: TGTGCCAGTAGGCCTACAGGGGTTAGCAATCAGCCCCAGCATTTT. It translates to CASRPTGVSNQPQHF.